This T cell receptor (beta chain) was recovered during a study of blood T cell repertoires in COVID-19. Study in general: T cells, B-cell-depleted T cells, or PBMCs provided the cDNA or gDNA that served as material.

Sequenced by immunoSEQ multiplex PCR; TCRdb stores in-frame clones only, minus some. The sample includes 340,000 or so clones, roughly 87% of them seen just once. The CDR3 has 19 amino acids. Germline CDR1 SGHTA, CDR2 FQGTGA. V lost 1 base to trimming and J lost 3 bases; unmatched junction nucleotides: 11. The sample was peripheral blood. This clonotype originated in a middle-aged man with active or convalescent COVID-19. The rearrangement uses TRBV7-3 and TRBJ2-3, with 12 bases identical to TRBD2. In DNA form, the CDR3 reads TGTGCCAGCAGCTTAAAGCCCCCTGGACTAGCGGGATTGACAGATACGCAGTATTTT. This sequence encodes CASSLKPPGLAGLTDTQYF.